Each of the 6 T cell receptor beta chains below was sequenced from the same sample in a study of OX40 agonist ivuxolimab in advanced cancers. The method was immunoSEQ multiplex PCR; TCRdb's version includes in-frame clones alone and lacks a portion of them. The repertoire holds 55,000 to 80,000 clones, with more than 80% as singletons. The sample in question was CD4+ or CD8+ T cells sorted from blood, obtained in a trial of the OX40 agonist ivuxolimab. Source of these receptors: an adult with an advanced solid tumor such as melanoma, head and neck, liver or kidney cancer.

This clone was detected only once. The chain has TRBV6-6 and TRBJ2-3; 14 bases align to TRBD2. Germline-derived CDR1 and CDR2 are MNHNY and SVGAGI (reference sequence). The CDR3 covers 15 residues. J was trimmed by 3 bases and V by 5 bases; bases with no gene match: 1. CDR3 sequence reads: CASSRLAGGTDTQYF. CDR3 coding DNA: TGTGCCAGCAGTAGACTAGCGGGAGGGACAGATACGCAGTATTTT.

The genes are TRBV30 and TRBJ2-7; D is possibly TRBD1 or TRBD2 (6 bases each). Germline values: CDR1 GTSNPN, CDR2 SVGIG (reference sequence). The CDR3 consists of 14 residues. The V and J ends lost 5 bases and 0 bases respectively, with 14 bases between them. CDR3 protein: CAWGRGGTSYEQYF. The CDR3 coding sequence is TGTGCCTGGGGGAGAGGGGGGACCTCCTACGAGCAGTACTTC.

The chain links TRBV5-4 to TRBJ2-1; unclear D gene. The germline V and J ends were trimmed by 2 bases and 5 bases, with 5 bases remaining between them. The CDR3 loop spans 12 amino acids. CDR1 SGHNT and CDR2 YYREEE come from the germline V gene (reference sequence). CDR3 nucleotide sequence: TGTGCCAGCAGCTTAGTCAACAATGAGCAGTTCTTC. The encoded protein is CASSLVNNEQFF.

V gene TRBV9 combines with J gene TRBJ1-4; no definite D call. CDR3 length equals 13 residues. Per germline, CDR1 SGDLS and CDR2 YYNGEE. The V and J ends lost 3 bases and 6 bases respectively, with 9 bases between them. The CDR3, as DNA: TGTGCCAGCAGCGCCGGGATATATGAAAAACTGTTTTTT. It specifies CASSAGIYEKLFF.

The CDR3 DNA follows: TGTGCCAGCAGTCTACAGGGGGCGCCGGGGGGTGAAAAACTGTTTTTT. Translating gives CASSLQGAPGGEKLFF. J is TRBJ1-4 and V is TRBV6-6, with 9 bases matching TRBD1. CDR3 length: 16 residues. Germline V gives CDR1 MNHNY, CDR2 SVGAGI (reference sequence). V shed 5 bases and J 7 bases; nucleotides not matched to a gene: 11.

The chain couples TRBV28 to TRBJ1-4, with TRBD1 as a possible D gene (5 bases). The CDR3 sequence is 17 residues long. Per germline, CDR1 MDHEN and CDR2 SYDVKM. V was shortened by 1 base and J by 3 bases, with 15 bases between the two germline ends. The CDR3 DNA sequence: TGTGCCAGCAGTTTATCCGTGGGGCTGGCGTCTAATGAAAAACTGTTTTTT. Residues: CASSLSVGLASNEKLFF.